These T cell receptor beta chains were read from a single sample in a study of T cells in Graves' hyperthyroidism and ophthalmopathy. TCRdb re-derived calls from the multiplex PCR reads in MiXCR, one entry per CDR3 protein. The sample lists roughly 260,000 distinct CDR3 sequences, about 14% occurring once. The sequenced material came from blood. The receptors here all came from a woman in her thirties or forties with Graves' hyperthyroidism that later progressed to Graves' ophthalmopathy. Both conserved end residues are part of each CDR3.

j_gene: TRBJ2-1
len: 17
v_gene: TRBV20-1
CDR3aa: CSGALAGVWVRYNEQFF

j_gene: TRBJ2-2
len: 17
v_gene: TRBV15
CDR3aa: CATSRDPRQGAGGELFF

j_gene: TRBJ2-5
len: 15
v_gene: TRBV6-2/TRBV6-3
CDR3aa: CASSSERQGQETQYF

j_gene: TRBJ2-3
len: 17
v_gene: TRBV6-2/TRBV6-3
CDR3aa: CASSYKTSGTFTDTQYF

j_gene: TRBJ2-3
len: 13
v_gene: TRBV20-1
CDR3aa: CSRPGVGTDTQYF

j_gene: TRBJ2-1
len: 15
v_gene: TRBV11-2
CDR3aa: CASSLAGGFNNEQFF

j_gene: TRBJ2-7
len: 15
v_gene: TRBV20-1
CDR3aa: CSARDASGRADEQYF

j_gene: TRBJ2-1
len: 15
v_gene: TRBV6-1
CDR3aa: CASSAPRTGRNEQFF

j_gene: TRBJ1-1
len: 14
v_gene: TRBV18
CDR3aa: CASSPLRGQTEAFF

j_gene: TRBJ1-5
len: 16
v_gene: TRBV19
CDR3aa: CASSVADRGPGQPQHF

j_gene: TRBJ2-1
len: 19
v_gene: TRBV11-2
CDR3aa: CASSVSRGLARGPYNEQSF

j_gene: TRBJ2-1
len: 16
v_gene: TRBV27
CDR3aa: CASSAVGDGGRNEQFF

j_gene: TRBJ1-6
len: 13
v_gene: TRBV27
CDR3aa: CASSLTAFSPLHF

j_gene: TRBJ2-1
len: 15
v_gene: TRBV6-5
CDR3aa: CASNYRDRELNEQFF

j_gene: TRBJ1-5
len: 14
v_gene: TRBV2
CDR3aa: CASSEWSRDQPQHF

j_gene: TRBJ1-3
len: 16
v_gene: TRBV6-1
CDR3aa: CASSPGGKKSGNTIYF

j_gene: TRBJ1-1
len: 14
v_gene: TRBV20-1
CDR3aa: CSALNAQGNTEAFF

j_gene: TRBJ2-7
len: 14
v_gene: TRBV30
CDR3aa: CAWGTGTGAVEQYF

j_gene: TRBJ2-1
len: 17
v_gene: TRBV11-2
CDR3aa: CASSQSPGTRTYNEQFF

j_gene: TRBJ2-3
len: 14
v_gene: TRBV28
CDR3aa: CASSEDRLTDTQYF

j_gene: TRBJ2-3
len: 13
v_gene: TRBV28
CDR3aa: CASSALTADTQYF

j_gene: TRBJ2-3
len: 18
v_gene: TRBV20-1
CDR3aa: CSANKGTSGRGSTDTQYF

j_gene: TRBJ2-5
len: 15
v_gene: TRBV5-5
CDR3aa: CASSFLGGIGETQYF

j_gene: TRBJ1-1
len: 16
v_gene: TRBV12-3/TRBV12-4
CDR3aa: CASSYSGSRGNTEAFF

j_gene: TRBJ2-3
len: 15
v_gene: TRBV11-2
CDR3aa: CASSLGGVHTDTQYF

j_gene: TRBJ2-1
len: 19
v_gene: TRBV2
CDR3aa: CASSEWTSGIFSSYNEQFF

j_gene: TRBJ2-7
len: 14
v_gene: TRBV15
CDR3aa: CATSRDPNSYEQYF

j_gene: TRBJ2-3
len: 14
v_gene: TRBV12-3/TRBV12-4
CDR3aa: CASTFSGMGDTQYF

j_gene: TRBJ1-5
len: 18
v_gene: TRBV6-2/TRBV6-3
CDR3aa: CASSSPFRTGGANQPQHF

j_gene: TRBJ2-6
len: 15
v_gene: TRBV7-3
CDR3aa: CASSQTGTGANVLTF

j_gene: TRBJ2-3
len: 16
v_gene: TRBV3-1
CDR3aa: CASSQGTLDLTDTQYF

j_gene: TRBJ2-7
len: 16
v_gene: TRBV11-2
CDR3aa: CASSLGDYRGSYEQYF

j_gene: TRBJ1-2
len: 12
v_gene: TRBV20-1
CDR3aa: CSAPRGDYGYTF

j_gene: TRBJ2-7
len: 15
v_gene: TRBV3-1
CDR3aa: CASSRFGGGLVEQYF

j_gene: TRBJ1-6
len: 15
v_gene: TRBV28
CDR3aa: CASRTGQGGRSPLHF

j_gene: TRBJ2-7
len: 15
v_gene: TRBV6-1
CDR3aa: CASSSGQGWFYEQYF

j_gene: TRBJ2-1
len: 15
v_gene: TRBV7-9
CDR3aa: CASSLAGTTDNEQFF

j_gene: TRBJ1-4
len: 12
v_gene: TRBV3-1
CDR3aa: CASSQDFEKLFF

j_gene: TRBJ2-5
len: 15
v_gene: TRBV11-2
CDR3aa: CASSHGPGGTETQYF

j_gene: TRBJ2-2
len: 17
v_gene: TRBV7-3
CDR3aa: CASSLRSGRAGTGELFF

j_gene: TRBJ2-6
len: 16
v_gene: TRBV19
CDR3aa: CASRAPQSSGANVLTF

j_gene: TRBJ1-5
len: 14
v_gene: TRBV5-4
CDR3aa: CASSRDGFNQPQHF

j_gene: TRBJ1-5
len: 19
v_gene: TRBV20-1
CDR3aa: CSARPQPERASWSNQPQHF

j_gene: TRBJ1-5
len: 15
v_gene: TRBV20-1
CDR3aa: CSARDLGESNQPQHF

j_gene: TRBJ2-7
len: 15
v_gene: TRBV11-2
CDR3aa: CASSKLLAGTYEQYF

j_gene: TRBJ2-1
len: 16
v_gene: TRBV12-3/TRBV12-4
CDR3aa: CASSSPGTSGRNEQFF

j_gene: TRBJ2-1
len: 11
v_gene: TRBV5-1
CDR3aa: CASSLDGSSFF

j_gene: TRBJ2-1
len: 17
v_gene: TRBV7-3
CDR3aa: CASSLTRGTGNYNEQFF